This T cell receptor (beta chain) stems from a study of CD8+ T cells in alopecia areata. Findings of the study overall: Significant decreases in scalp clonality and expanded CD8+ clones followed tofacitinib treatment. Tofacitinib did not eliminate many expanded lesional clones from scalp or blood.

A note on this clone: Its specificity is not known.

Sequencing templates came from extracted RNA that was reverse transcribed into cDNA. Method: immunoSEQ multiplex PCR; TCRdb's copy keeps in-frame clones and lacks some. The sample comprises nearly 110,000 clones, 80% to 85% of which are singletons, and roughly a quarter rests with the top ten. Treatment indicated: oral pan-JAK inhibitor, 5-10 mg twice daily. PBMCs were stained for CD3, CD4 and CD8, and CD4+ and CD8+ T cells were sorted. The V gene's germline CDR1 is SGHVS and CDR2 FNYEAQ. V lost 1 base and J lost 6; bases outside the gene matches: 8. The CDR3 has 16 amino acids. The V gene is TRBV7-6, the J gene TRBJ2-1; 8 positions agree with TRBD2. This material consisted of CD8+ T cells sorted from blood, taken at week 24, from a patient treated with tofacitinib. The receptor comes from a human donor with alopecia areata. CDR3 nucleotide sequence: TGTGCCAGCAGCTTAGTACTCGTTAGCGGGGCCAATGAGCAGTTCTTC. Translated, it gives CASSLVLVSGANEQFF.